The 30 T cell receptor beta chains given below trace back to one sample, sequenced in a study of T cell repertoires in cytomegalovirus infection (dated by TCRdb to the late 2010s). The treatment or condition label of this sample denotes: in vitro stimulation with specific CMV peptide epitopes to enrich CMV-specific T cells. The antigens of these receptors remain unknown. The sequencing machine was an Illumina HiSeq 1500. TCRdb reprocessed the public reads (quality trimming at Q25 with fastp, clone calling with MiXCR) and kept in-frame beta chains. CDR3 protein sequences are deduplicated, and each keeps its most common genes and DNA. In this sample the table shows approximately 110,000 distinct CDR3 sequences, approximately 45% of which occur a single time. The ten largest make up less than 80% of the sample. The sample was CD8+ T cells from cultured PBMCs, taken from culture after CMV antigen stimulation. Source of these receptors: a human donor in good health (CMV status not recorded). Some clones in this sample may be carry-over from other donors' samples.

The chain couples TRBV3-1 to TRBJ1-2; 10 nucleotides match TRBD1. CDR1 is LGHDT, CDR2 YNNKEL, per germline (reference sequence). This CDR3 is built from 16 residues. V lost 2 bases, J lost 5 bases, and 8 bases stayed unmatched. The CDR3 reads CASSQKRTGGSYGYTF. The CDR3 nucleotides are TGTGCCAGCAGCCAAAAGAGGACAGGGGGAAGTTATGGCTACACCTTC. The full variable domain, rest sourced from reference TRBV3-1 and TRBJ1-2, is DTAVSQTPKYLVTQMGNDKSIKCEQNLGHDTMYWYKQDSKKFLKIMFSYNNKELIINETVPNRFSPKSPDKAHLNLHINSLELGDSAVYFCASSQKRTGGSYGYTFGSGTRLTVV.

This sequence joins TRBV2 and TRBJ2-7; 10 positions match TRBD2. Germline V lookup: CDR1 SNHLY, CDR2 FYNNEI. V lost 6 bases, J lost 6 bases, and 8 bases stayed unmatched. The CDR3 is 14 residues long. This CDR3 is CASRKLAGYLEQYF. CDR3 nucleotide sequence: TGTGCCAGCAGGAAACTAGCGGGGTACCTCGAGCAGTACTTC.

CDR3: CASTRGAGGRSYNEQFF. The CDR3 bases are TGTGCCAGCACTCGGGGGGCGGGGGGCCGATCCTACAATGAGCAGTTCTTC. The genes are TRBV12-3 or TRBV12-4 and TRBJ2-1; 8 bases fit TRBD2. This CDR3 has 17 residues. The V segment lost 7 bases and the J segment 1 base; nucleotides outside the gene matches: 12.

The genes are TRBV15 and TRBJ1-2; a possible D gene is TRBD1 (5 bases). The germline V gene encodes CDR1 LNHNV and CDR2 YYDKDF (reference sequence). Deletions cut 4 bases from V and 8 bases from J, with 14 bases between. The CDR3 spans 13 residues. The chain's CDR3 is CATSTGQAGGYTF. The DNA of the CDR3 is TGTGCCACCAGCACGGGGCAGGCCGGGGGCTACACCTTC.

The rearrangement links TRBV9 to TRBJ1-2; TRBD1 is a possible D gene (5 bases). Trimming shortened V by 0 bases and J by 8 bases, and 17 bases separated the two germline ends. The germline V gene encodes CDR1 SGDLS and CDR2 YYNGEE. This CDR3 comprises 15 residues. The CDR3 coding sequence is TGTGCCAGCAGCGTAGCCCCGGACACGGGTGTGGGCTACACCTTC. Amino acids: CASSVAPDTGVGYTF.

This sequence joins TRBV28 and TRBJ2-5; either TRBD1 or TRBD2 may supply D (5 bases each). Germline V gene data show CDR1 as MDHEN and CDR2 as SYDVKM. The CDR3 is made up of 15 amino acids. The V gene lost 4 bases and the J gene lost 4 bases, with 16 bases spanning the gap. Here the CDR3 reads CASSSSGAPPETQYF. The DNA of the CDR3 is TGTGCCAGCAGTTCGTCCGGGGCACCCCCAGAGACCCAGTACTTC.

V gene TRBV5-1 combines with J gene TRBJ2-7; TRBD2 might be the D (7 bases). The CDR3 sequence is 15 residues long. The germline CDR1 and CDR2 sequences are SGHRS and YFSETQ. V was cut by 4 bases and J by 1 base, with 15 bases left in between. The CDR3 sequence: CASSPEGEGSYEQYF. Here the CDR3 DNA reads TGCGCCAGCAGCCCCGAGGGGGAGGGTTCCTACGAGCAGTACTTC.

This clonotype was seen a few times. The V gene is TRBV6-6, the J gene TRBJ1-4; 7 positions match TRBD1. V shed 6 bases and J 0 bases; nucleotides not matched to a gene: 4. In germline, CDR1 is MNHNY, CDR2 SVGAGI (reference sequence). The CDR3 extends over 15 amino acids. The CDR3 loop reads CASSPDRATNEKLFF. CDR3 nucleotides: TGTGCCAGCAGCCCTGACAGGGCAACTAATGAAAAACTGTTTTTT.

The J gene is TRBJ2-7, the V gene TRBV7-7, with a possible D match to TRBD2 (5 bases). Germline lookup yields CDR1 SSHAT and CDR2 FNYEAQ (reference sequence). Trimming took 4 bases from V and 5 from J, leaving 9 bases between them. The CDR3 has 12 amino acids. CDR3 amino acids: CASSYTGNEQYF. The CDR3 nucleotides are TGTGCCAGCAGCTACACGGGAAACGAGCAGTACTTC.

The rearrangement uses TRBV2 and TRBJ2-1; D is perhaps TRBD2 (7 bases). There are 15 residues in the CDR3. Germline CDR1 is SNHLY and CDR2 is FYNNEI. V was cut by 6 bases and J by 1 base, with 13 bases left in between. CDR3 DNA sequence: TGTGCCAGCAGGGGGGGGCCCGAGTCCTACAATGAGCAGTTCTTC. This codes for CASRGGPESYNEQFF.

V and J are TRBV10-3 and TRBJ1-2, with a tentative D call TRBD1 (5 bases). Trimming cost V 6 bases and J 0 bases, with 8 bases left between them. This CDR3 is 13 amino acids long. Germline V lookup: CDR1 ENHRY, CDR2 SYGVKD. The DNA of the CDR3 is TGTGCCATCAGGGGGGTACCTAACTATGGCTACACCTTC. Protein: CAIRGVPNYGYTF.

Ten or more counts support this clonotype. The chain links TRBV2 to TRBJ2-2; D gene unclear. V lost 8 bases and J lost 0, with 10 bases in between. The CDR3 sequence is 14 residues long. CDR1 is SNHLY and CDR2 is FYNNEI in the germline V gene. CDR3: CASARGANTGELFF. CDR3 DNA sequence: TGTGCCAGCGCGCGCGGAGCGAACACCGGGGAGCTGTTTTTT.

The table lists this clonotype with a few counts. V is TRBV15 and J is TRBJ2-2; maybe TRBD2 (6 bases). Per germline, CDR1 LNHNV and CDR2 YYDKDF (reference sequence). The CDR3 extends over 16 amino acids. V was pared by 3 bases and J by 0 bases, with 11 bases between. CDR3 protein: CATSSLGGSNTGELFF. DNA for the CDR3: TGTGCCACCAGCAGCCTCGGGGGTTCGAACACCGGGGAGCTGTTTTTT.

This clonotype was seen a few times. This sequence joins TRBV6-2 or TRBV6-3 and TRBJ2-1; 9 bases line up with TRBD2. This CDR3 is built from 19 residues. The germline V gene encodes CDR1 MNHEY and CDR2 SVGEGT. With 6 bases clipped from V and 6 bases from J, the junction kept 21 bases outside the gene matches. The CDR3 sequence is CASRLTTGSGGPEVNEQFF. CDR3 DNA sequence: TGTGCCAGCAGACTCACGACTGGGAGCGGGGGGCCAGAAGTCAATGAGCAGTTCTTC.

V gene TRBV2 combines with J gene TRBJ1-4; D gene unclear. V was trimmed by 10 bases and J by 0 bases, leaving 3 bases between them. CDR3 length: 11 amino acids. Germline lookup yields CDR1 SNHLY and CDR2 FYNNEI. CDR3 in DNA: TGTGCCACCTCAACTAATGAAAAACTGTTTTTT. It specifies CATSTNEKLFF. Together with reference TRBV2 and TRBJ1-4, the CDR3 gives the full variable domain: EPEVTQTPSHQVTQMGQEVILRCVPISNHLYFYWYRQILGQKVEFLVSFYNNEISEKSEIFDDQFSVERPDGSNFTLKIRSTKLEDSAMYFCATSTNEKLFFGSGTQLSVL.

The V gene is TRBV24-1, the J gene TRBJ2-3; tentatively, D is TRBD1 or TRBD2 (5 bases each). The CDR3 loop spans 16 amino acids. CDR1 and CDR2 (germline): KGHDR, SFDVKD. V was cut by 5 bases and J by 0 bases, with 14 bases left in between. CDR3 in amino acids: CATSGGTEESTDTQYF. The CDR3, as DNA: TGTGCCACCAGTGGGGGGACGGAGGAGAGCACAGATACGCAGTATTTT.

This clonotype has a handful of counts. CDR3 region: CASSAGQGMNTEAFF. CDR3 DNA sequence: TGTGCCAGCAGCGCGGGACAGGGGATGAACACTGAAGCTTTCTTT. V and J are TRBV7-9 and TRBJ1-1, with 10 positions matching TRBD1. The germline V gene has CDR1 SEHNR and CDR2 FQNEAQ (reference sequence). Germline trimming cut 5 bases from V and 0 bases from J; bases unmatched to any gene: 3. There are 15 residues in the CDR3.

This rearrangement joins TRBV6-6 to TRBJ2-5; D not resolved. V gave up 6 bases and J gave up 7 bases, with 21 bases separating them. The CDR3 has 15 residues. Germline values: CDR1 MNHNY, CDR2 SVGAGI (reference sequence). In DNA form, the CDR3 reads TGTGCCAGCAGCACCATGGACCAACGATTTGTGACCCAGTACTTC. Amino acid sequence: CASSTMDQRFVTQYF.

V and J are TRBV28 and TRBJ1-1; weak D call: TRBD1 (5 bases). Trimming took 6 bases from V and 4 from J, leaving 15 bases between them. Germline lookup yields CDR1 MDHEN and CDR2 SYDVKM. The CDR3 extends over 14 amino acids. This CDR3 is CASRTRGEGTEAFF. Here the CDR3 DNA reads TGTGCCAGCAGGACGAGGGGCGAGGGCACTGAAGCTTTCTTT.

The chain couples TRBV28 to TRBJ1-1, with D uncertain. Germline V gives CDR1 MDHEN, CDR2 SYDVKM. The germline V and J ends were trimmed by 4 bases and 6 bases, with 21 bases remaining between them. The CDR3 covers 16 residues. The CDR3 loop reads CASSYGPAGEYAEAFF. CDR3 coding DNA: TGTGCCAGCAGTTACGGGCCTGCAGGAGAGTATGCTGAAGCTTTCTTT.

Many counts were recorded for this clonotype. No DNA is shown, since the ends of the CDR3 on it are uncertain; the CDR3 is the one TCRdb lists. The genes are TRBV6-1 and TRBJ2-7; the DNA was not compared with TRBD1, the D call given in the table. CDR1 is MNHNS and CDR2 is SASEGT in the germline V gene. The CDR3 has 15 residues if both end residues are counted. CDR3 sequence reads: CASSAAPAGAYEQYF.

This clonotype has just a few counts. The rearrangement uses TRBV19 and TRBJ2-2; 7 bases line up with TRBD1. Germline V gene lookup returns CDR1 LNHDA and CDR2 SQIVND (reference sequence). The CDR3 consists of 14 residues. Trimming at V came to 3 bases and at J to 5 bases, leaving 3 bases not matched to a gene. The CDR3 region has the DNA TGTGCCAGTAGTATCGGGACAGCAACCGGGGAGCTGTTTTTT. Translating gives CASSIGTATGELFF.

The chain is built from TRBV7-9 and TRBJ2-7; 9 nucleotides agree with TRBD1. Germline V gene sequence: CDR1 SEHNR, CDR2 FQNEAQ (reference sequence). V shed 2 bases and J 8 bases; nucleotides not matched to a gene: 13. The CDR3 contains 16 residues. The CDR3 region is CASSLRAGQGPVQQYF. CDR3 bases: TGTGCCAGCAGCTTAAGGGCGGGACAGGGTCCCGTGCAGCAGTACTTC.

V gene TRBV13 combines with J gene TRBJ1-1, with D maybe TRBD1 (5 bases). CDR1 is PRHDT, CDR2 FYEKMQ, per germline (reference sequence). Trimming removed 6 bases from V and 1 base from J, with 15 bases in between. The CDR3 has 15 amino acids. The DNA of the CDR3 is TGTGCCAGCAGGCCCCGGGGGGGAACGAACACTGAAGCTTTCTTT. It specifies CASRPRGGTNTEAFF.

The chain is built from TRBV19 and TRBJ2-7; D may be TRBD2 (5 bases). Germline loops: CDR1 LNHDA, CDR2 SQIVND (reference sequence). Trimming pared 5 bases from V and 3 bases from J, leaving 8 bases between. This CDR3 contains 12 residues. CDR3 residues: CASSGGYYEQYF. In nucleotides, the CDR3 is TGTGCCAGTAGTGGAGGTTACTACGAGCAGTACTTC.

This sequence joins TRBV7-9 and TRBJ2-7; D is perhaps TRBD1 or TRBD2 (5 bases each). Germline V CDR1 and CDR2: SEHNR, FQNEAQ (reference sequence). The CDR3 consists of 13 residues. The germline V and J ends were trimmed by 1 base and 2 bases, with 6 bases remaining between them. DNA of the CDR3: TGTGCCAGCAGCTTAGGGGGGACCTACGAGCAGTACTTC. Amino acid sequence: CASSLGGTYEQYF.

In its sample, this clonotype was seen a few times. For the CDR3, the DNA is TGTGCCAGCAGTTCCCGTTTCGGATACCTCTACAATGAGCAGTTCTTC. Translating it yields CASSSRFGYLYNEQFF. The chain combines TRBV12-3 or TRBV12-4 with TRBJ2-1; the D is unclear. The V and J ends lost 4 bases and 3 bases respectively, with 16 bases between them. The CDR3 is 16 amino acids.

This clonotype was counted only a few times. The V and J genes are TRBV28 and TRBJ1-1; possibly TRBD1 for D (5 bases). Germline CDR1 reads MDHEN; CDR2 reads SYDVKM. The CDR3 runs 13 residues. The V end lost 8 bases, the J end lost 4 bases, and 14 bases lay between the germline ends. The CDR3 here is CASSRVGGTEAFF. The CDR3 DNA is TGTGCCAGCTCCCGCGTCGGGGGCACTGAAGCTTTCTTT.

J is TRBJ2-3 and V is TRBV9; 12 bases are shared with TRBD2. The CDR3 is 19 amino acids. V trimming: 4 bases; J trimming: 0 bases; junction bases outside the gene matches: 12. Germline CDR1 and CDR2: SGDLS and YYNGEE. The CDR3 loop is CASSQPATSGGMSTDTQYF. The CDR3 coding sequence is TGTGCCAGCAGCCAACCCGCTACTAGCGGGGGGATGAGCACAGATACGCAGTATTTT.

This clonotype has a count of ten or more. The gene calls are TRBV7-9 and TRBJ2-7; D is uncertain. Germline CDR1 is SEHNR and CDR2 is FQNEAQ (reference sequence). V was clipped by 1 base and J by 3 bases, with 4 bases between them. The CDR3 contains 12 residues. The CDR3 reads CASSLDNYEQYF. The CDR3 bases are TGTGCCAGCAGCTTAGATAACTACGAGCAGTACTTC.